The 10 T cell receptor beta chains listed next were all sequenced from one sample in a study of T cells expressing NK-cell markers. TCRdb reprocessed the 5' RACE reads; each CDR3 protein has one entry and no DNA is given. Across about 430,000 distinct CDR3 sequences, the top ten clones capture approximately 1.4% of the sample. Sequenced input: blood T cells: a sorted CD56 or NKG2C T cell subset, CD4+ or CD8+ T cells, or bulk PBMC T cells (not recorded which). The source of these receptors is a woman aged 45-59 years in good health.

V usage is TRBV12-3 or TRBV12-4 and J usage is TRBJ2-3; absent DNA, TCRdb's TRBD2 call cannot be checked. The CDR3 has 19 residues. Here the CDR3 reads CASSLGRRGLDSSTDTQYF.

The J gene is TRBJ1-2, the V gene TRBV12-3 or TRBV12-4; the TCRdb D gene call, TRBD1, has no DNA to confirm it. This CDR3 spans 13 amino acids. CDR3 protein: CASSIRTAYGYTF.

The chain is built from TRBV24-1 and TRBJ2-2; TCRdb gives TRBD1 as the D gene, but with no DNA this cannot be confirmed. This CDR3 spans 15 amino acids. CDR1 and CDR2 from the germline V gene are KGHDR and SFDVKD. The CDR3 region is CATSVNRGGTGELFF.

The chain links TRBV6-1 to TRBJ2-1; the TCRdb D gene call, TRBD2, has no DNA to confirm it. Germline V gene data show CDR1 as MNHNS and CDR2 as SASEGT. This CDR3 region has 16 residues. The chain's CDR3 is CASSEATSGSGNEQFF.

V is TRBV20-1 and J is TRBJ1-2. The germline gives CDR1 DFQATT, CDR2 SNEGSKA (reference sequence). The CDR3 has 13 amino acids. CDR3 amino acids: CSAPMGSSYGYTF.

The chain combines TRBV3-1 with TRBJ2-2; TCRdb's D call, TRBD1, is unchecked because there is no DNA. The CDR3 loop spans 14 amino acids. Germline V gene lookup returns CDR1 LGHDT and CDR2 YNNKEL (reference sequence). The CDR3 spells CASSQGTGFGELFF.

The chain's CDR3 is CASMLTGSHGYTF. The chain carries TRBV6-1 and TRBJ1-2; checking the TCRdb D call of TRBD1 is not possible without DNA. Germline-derived CDR1 and CDR2 are MNHNS and SASEGT. The length of the CDR3 is 13 residues.

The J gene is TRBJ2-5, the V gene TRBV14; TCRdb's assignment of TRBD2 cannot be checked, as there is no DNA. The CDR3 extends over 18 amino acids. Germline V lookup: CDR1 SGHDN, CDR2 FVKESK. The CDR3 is CASSAFSFQEGRRETQYF.

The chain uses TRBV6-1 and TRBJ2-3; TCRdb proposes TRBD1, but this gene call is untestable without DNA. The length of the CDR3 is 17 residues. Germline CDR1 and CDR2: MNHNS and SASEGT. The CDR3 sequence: CASSTYSGTVILDTQYF.

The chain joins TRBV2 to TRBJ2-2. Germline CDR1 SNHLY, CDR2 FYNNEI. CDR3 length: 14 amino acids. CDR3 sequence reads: CASSPSVRIGELFF.